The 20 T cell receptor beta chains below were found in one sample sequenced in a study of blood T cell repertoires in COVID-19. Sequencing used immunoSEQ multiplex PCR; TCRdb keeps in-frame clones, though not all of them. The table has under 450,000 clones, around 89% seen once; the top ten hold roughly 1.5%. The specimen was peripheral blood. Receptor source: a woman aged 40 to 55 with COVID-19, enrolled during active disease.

CDR3 DNA: TGTGCCAGCAGCGCCGAGCTGGAGCCCCAGCATTTT. Protein sequence: CASSAELEPQHF. The V gene is TRBV7-9, the J gene TRBJ1-5; D is ambiguous. CDR1 SEHNR and CDR2 FQNEAQ come from the germline V gene (reference sequence). V was trimmed by 5 bases and J by 8 bases, leaving 10 bases between them. This CDR3 contains 12 residues.

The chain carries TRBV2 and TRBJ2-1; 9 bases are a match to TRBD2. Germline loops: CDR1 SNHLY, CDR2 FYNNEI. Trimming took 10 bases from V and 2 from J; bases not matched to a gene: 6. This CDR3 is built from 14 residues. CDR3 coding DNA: TGTGCCACCGCGGGGGGGGGAGCCTACAATGAGCAGTTCTTC. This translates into CATAGGGAYNEQFF.

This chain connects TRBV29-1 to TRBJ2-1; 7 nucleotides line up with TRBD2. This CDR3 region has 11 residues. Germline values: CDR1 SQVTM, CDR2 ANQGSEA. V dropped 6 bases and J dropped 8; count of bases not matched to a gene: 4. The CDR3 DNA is TGCAGCGTGGGACTATGGGATGAGCAGTTCTTC. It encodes CSVGLWDEQFF.

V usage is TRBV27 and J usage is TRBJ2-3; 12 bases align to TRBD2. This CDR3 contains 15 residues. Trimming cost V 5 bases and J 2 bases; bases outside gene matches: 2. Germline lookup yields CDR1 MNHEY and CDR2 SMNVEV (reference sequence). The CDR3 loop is CASSRTSGITDTQYF. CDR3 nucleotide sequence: TGTGCCAGCAGTCGGACTAGCGGGATCACAGATACGCAGTATTTT.

CDR3 protein: CASSQLNHGRDEQYF. CDR3 coding DNA: TGTGCCAGCAGTCAGTTGAACCACGGCAGGGACGAGCAGTACTTC. The chain joins TRBV6-2 or TRBV6-3 to TRBJ2-7, with D maybe TRBD1 (5 bases). V gave up 5 bases and J gave up 5 bases, with 19 bases separating them. The CDR3 extends over 15 amino acids. CDR1 MNHEY and CDR2 SVGEGT come from the germline V gene.

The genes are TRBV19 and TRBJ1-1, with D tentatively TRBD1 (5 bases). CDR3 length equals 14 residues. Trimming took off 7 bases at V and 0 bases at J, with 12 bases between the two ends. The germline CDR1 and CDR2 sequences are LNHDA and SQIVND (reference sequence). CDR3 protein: CASTPTEMNTEAFF. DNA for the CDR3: TGTGCCAGTACCCCGACAGAAATGAACACTGAAGCTTTCTTT. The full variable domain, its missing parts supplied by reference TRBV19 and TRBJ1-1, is DGGITQSPKYLFRKEGQNVTLSCEQNLNHDAMYWYRQDPGQGLRLIYYSQIVNDFQKGDIAEGYSVSREKKESFPLTVTSAQKNPTAFYLCASTPTEMNTEAFFGQGTRLTVV.

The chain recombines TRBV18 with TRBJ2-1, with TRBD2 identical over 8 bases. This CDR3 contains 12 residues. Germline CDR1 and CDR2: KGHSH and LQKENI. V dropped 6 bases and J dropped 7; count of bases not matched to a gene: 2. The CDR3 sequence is CASSTGGNEQFF. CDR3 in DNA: TGTGCCAGCTCTACGGGGGGGAATGAGCAGTTCTTC.

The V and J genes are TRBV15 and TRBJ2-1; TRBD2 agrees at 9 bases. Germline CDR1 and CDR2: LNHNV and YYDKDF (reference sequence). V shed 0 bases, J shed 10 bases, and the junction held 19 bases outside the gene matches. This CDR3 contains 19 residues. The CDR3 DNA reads TGTGCCACCAGCAGAGATCGTGGGGCGTTAGCGGGAGTTTTGGGCGAGCAGTTCTTC. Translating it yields CATSRDRGALAGVLGEQFF.

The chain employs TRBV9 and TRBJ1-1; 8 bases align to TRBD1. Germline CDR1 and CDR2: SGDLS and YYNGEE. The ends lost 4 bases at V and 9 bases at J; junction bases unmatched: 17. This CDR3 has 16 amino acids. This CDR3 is CASSPHPVGTGTQAFF. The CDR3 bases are TGTGCCAGCAGCCCCCACCCCGTAGGGACAGGTACCCAAGCTTTCTTT.

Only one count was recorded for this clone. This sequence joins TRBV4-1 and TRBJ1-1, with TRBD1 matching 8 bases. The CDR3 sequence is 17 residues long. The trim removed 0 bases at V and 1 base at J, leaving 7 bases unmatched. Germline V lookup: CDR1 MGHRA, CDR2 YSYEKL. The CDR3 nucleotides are TGCGCCAGCAGCCAAGATCCGACAGGGGCGCCGAACACTGAAGCTTTCTTT. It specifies CASSQDPTGAPNTEAFF.

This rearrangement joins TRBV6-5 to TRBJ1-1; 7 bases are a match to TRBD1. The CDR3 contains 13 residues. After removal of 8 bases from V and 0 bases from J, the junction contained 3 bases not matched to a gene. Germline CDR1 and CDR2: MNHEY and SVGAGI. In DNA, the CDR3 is TGTGCCAGCCTACAGGGGTTGAACACTGAAGCTTTCTTT. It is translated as CASLQGLNTEAFF.

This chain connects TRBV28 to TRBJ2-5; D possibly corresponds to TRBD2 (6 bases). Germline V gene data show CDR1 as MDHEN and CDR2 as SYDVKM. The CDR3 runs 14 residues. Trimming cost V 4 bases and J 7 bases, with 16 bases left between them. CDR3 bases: TGTGCCAGCAGTTATGGGACGGCGGAGGGGACCCAGTACTTC. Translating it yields CASSYGTAEGTQYF. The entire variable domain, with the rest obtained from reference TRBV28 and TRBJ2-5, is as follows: DVKVTQSSRYLVKRTGEKVFLECVQDMDHENMFWYRQDPGLGLRLIYFSYDVKMKEKGDIPEGYSVSREKKERFSLILESASTNQTSMYLCASSYGTAEGTQYFGPGTRLLVL.

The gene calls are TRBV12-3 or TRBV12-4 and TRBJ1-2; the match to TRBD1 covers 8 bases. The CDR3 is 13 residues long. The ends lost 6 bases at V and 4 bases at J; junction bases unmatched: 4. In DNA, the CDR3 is TGTGCCAGCAGCCGTCAGGGGGCCTATGGCTACACCTTC. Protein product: CASSRQGAYGYTF.

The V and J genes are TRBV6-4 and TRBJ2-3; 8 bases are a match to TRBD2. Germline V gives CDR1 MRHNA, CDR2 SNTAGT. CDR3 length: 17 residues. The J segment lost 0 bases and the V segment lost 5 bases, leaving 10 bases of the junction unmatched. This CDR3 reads CASSLRGGGPSTDTQYF. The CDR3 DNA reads TGTGCCAGCAGTTTGAGGGGCGGGGGGCCTAGCACAGATACGCAGTATTTT.

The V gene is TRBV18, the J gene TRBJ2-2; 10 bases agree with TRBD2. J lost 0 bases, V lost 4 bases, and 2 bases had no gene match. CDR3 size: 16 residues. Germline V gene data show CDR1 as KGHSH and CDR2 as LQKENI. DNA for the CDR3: TGTGCCAGCTCACTCGGACTAGCGGCGAACACCGGGGAGCTGTTTTTT. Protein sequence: CASSLGLAANTGELFF. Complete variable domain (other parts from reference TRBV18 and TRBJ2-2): NAGVMQNPRHLVRRRGQEARLRCSPMKGHSHVYWYRQLPEEGLKFMVYLQKENIIDESGMPKERFSAEFPKEGPSILRIQQVVRGDSAAYFCASSLGLAANTGELFFGEGSRLTVL.

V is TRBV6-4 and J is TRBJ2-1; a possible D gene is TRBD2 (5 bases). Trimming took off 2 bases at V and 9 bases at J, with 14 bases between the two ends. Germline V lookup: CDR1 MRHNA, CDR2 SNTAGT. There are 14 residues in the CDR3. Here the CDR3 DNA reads TGTGCCAGCAGTGACCGGAGGACGGCCAGTGAGCAGTTCTTC. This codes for CASSDRRTASEQFF.

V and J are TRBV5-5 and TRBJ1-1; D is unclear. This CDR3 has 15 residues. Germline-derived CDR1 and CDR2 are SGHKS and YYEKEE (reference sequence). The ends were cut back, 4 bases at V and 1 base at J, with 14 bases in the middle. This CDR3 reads CASSPLISTNTEAFF. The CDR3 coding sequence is TGTGCCAGCAGCCCACTGATTAGCACGAACACTGAAGCTTTCTTT.

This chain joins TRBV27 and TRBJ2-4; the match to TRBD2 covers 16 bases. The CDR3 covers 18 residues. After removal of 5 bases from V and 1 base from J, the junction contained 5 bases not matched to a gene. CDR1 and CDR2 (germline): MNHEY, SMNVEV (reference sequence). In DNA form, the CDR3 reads TGTGCCAGCAGTAGAGGGACTAGCGGGAGGGTTGCCAAAAACATTCAGTACTTC. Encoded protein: CASSRGTSGRVAKNIQYF.

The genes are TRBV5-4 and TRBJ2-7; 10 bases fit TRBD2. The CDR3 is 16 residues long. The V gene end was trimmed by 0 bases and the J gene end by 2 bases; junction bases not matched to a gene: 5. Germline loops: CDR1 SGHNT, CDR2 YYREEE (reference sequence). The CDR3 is CASSLVPSGGAYEQYF. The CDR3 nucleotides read TGTGCCAGCAGCTTGGTTCCTAGCGGGGGAGCCTACGAGCAGTACTTC.

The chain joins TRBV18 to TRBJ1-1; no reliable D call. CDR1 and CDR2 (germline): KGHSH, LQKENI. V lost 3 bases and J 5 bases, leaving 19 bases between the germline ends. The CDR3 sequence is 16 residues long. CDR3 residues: CASSPARGVVGTEAFF. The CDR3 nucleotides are TGTGCCAGCTCACCTGCTCGCGGGGTCGTAGGTACTGAAGCTTTCTTT.